Sequencing of this T cell receptor beta chain was carried out in a study of blood T cells in healthy people across ages. General study results and limits: A roughly linear age-dependent decrease characterized TCR beta diversity per million T cells.

A J-beta primer mix and a sample-barcoded 5' primer were used in a second PCR of about 7 to 12 cycles. TCRdb fed the 5' RACE reads into MiXCR, producing one record per CDR3 protein. Of about 970,000 distinct CDR3 sequences detected, roughly 51% appear once; the ten largest clones hold around a fifth. V was clipped by 3 bases and J by 2 bases, with 13 bases between them. CDR1 is SGHVS, CDR2 FQNEAQ, per germline. The CDR3 has 16 residues. A word on this clonotype: Its antigen is unknown.

The rearrangement links TRBV7-8 to TRBJ1-4, with D hard to call. The receptor was derived from a woman aged 55-69 years in good health. Material: blood. The CDR3 region is CASSFNHLRTNEKLFF. The CDR3 DNA reads TGTGCCAGCAGCTTTAACCATTTAAGGACTAATGAAAAACTGTTTTTT.